Each of the 21 T cell receptor beta chains below was sequenced from the same sample in a study of blood T cell repertoires in COVID-19. Sequenced by immunoSEQ multiplex PCR; TCRdb stores in-frame clones only, minus some. The table records over 45,000 clones, roughly 85% of them present only once. What was sequenced was peripheral blood. The receptors derive from a human donor in a cohort sampled during active COVID-19.

This chain connects TRBV4-2 to TRBJ2-5; 7 bases line up with TRBD2. The CDR3 covers 15 residues. The V and J ends lost 0 bases and 4 bases, in that order; junction bases with no gene match: 5. CDR1 and CDR2 (germline): LGHNA, YNFKEQ. In nucleotides, the CDR3 is TGTGCCAGCAGCCAAGATCGGGGAGGGATAGAGACCCAGTACTTC. It specifies CASSQDRGGIETQYF.

The V gene is TRBV4-3, the J gene TRBJ1-5, with no clear D. The V and J ends lost 5 bases and 2 bases respectively, with 7 bases between them. This CDR3 region has 13 residues. CDR1 is LGHNA, CDR2 YSLEER, per germline. CDR3: CASSKGGNQPQHF. CDR3 bases: TGCGCCAGCAGCAAAGGAGGCAATCAGCCCCAGCATTTT.

CDR3 amino acids: CASTRDSYNEQFF. The DNA of the CDR3 is TGCGCCAGCACTCGGGATTCTTACAATGAGCAGTTCTTC. The gene calls are TRBV5-1 and TRBJ2-1; D possibly corresponds to TRBD2 (5 bases). The germline V and J ends were trimmed by 6 bases and 4 bases, with 11 bases remaining between them. The CDR3 is 13 residues long. Per the germline V gene, CDR1 is SGHRS and CDR2 is YFSETQ.

The chain carries TRBV5-1 and TRBJ2-2; a weak D match, TRBD2 (6 bases). The CDR3 totals 15 residues. Trimming removed 4 bases at V and 6 bases at J, with 16 bases between. CDR1 is SGHRS, CDR2 YFSETQ, per germline. CDR3 residues: CASSPPGDGAGELFF. Here the CDR3 DNA reads TGCGCCAGCAGCCCCCCGGGGGACGGGGCCGGGGAGCTGTTTTTT.

The V and J genes are TRBV18 and TRBJ2-6, with D tentatively TRBD1 (5 bases). Trimming took off 4 bases at V and 1 base at J, with 5 bases between the two ends. This CDR3 has 14 amino acids. Germline V gene lookup returns CDR1 KGHSH and CDR2 LQKENI. CDR3 sequence reads: CASSQGSGANVLTF. CDR3 coding DNA: TGTGCCAGCTCACAGGGGTCTGGGGCCAACGTCCTGACTTTC.

V gene TRBV5-1 combines with J gene TRBJ1-3; D uncertain. The germline V and J ends were trimmed by 0 bases and 2 bases, with 6 bases remaining between them. Per germline, CDR1 SGHRS and CDR2 YFSETQ. The CDR3 totals 14 residues. The DNA of the CDR3 is TGCGCCAGCAGCTTGGAGACAACTGGAAACACCATATATTTT. Its protein product is CASSLETTGNTIYF.

On this clone: Other DNA variants within this sample encode the same CDR3. The chain is built from TRBV6-5 and TRBJ2-7; 7 positions match TRBD2. From germline, CDR1 is MNHEY and CDR2 SVGAGI. The CDR3 is 15 amino acids. The J segment lost 2 bases and the V segment lost 2 bases, leaving 6 bases of the junction unmatched. Here the CDR3 reads CASSYGASGTYEQYF. The CDR3 DNA follows: TGTGCCAGCAGTTACGGGGCTAGCGGAACCTACGAGCAGTACTTC.

This chain links TRBV6-5 with TRBJ2-6; D is perhaps TRBD2 (6 bases). The CDR3 length is 15 residues. The germline V gene has CDR1 MNHEY and CDR2 SVGAGI. The V end was cut by 8 bases, the J end by 0 bases, with 11 bases between. The CDR3 nucleotides read TGTGCCAGCCGGGACTTACCCTCTGGGGCCAACGTCCTGACTTTC. This codes for CASRDLPSGANVLTF.

The V call is TRBV9, the J call TRBJ2-1; TRBD2 is a possible D gene (5 bases). The germline CDR1 and CDR2 sequences are SGDLS and YYNGEE. V was trimmed by 1 base and J by 2 bases, leaving 13 bases between them. The CDR3 length is 16 residues. The DNA for the CDR3 is TGTGCCAGCAGCGTAACAGTGGGAGCGGCCTACAATGAGCAGTTCTTC. It specifies CASSVTVGAAYNEQFF.

The chain employs TRBV6-5 and TRBJ1-2; tentative D call: TRBD1 (5 bases). CDR3 length: 13 amino acids. The germline V and J ends were trimmed by 5 bases and 3 bases, with 10 bases remaining between them. Germline lookup yields CDR1 MNHEY and CDR2 SVGAGI. The CDR3 DNA is TGTGCCAGCAGTCCGGGACTCCACTATGGCTACACCTTC. Protein product: CASSPGLHYGYTF.

This chain uses TRBV5-1 with TRBJ2-7; tentatively, D is TRBD2 (5 bases). V was shortened by 5 bases and J by 6 bases, with 12 bases between the two germline ends. This CDR3 has 12 amino acids. In germline, CDR1 is SGHRS, CDR2 YFSETQ. The CDR3 spells CASREDFGEQYF. The CDR3 DNA reads as TGCGCCAGCAGAGAGGACTTCGGCGAGCAGTACTTC. Based on the CDR3 plus reference TRBV5-1 and TRBJ2-7, the full variable domain is KAGVTQTPRYLIKTRGQQVTLSCSPISGHRSVSWYQQTPGQGLQFLFEYFSETQRNKGNFPGRFSGRQFSNSRSEMNVSTLELGDSALYLCASREDFGEQYFGPGTRLTVT.

The table lists this clone with a count of one. This sequence joins TRBV28 and TRBJ2-7, with D perhaps TRBD1 (5 bases). This CDR3 is 17 amino acids long. Germline V lookup: CDR1 MDHEN, CDR2 SYDVKM. The germline V and J ends were trimmed by 3 bases and 0 bases, with 18 bases remaining between them. The CDR3 region is CASSFGLMGRHSYEQYF. The CDR3 DNA reads TGTGCCAGCAGTTTTGGGCTCATGGGGCGGCACTCCTACGAGCAGTACTTC.

The gene calls are TRBV27 and TRBJ2-2; tentatively, D is TRBD1 (7 bases). The germline gives CDR1 MNHEY, CDR2 SMNVEV (reference sequence). The ends were cut back, 3 bases at V and 5 bases at J, with 13 bases in the middle. This CDR3 has 15 amino acids. The CDR3 reads CASSFGAGGTGELFF. The CDR3 DNA sequence: TGTGCCAGCAGTTTTGGGGCAGGGGGGACCGGGGAGCTGTTTTTT.

V is TRBV5-1 and J is TRBJ2-5; possible D gene TRBD2, 5 bases. The CDR3 spans 14 residues. V was shortened by 0 bases and J by 1 base, with 7 bases between the two germline ends. Germline lookup yields CDR1 SGHRS and CDR2 YFSETQ. This CDR3 reads CASSLGGLQETQYF. Here the CDR3 DNA reads TGCGCCAGCAGCTTGGGTGGACTCCAAGAGACCCAGTACTTC. The full variable domain, in which reference TRBV5-1 and TRBJ2-5 provide the parts outside the CDR3, is KAGVTQTPRYLIKTRGQQVTLSCSPISGHRSVSWYQQTPGQGLQFLFEYFSETQRNKGNFPGRFSGRQFSNSRSEMNVSTLELGDSALYLCASSLGGLQETQYFGPGTRLLVL.

This clone was counted once. The V and J genes are TRBV24-1 and TRBJ2-4, with D possibly being TRBD1 (8 bases). The CDR3 has 21 residues. The V end was cut by 8 bases, the J end by 0 bases, with 31 bases between. In germline, CDR1 is KGHDR, CDR2 SFDVKD. As DNA, the CDR3 is TGTGCCACCAATAAAGGACAGGGTAGCCTAGCGGTGAACCTAGCCAAAAACATTCAGTACTTC. Protein sequence: CATNKGQGSLAVNLAKNIQYF.

The chain has TRBV5-1 and TRBJ2-3; no reliable D call. With 3 bases removed from V and 0 bases from J, the gap between germline ends came to 2 bases. This CDR3 has 12 residues. Looked up from germline, CDR1 is SGHRS and CDR2 is YFSETQ. The CDR3 DNA follows: TGCGCCAGCAGCTCTAGCACAGATACGCAGTATTTT. Translating it yields CASSSSTDTQYF.

The chain carries TRBV9 and TRBJ2-2, with 7 nucleotides matching TRBD1. The CDR3 extends over 14 amino acids. V was clipped by 0 bases and J by 6 bases; unmatched bases: 2. From germline, CDR1 is SGDLS and CDR2 YYNGEE. CDR3 DNA sequence: TGTGCCAGCAGCGTAGACAGGGGAGCCGGGGAGCTGTTTTTT. This gives the protein CASSVDRGAGELFF. The whole variable domain, filled in from reference TRBV9 and TRBJ2-2, reads DSGVTQTPKHLITATGQRVTLRCSPRSGDLSVYWYQQSLDQGLQFLIQYYNGEERAKGNILERFSAQQFPDLHSELNLSSLELGDSALYFCASSVDRGAGELFFGEGSRLTVL.

The V call is TRBV6-5, the J call TRBJ2-4, with a possible D match to TRBD1 (6 bases). The V end lost 5 bases, the J end lost 0 bases, and 11 bases lay between the germline ends. Germline loops: CDR1 MNHEY, CDR2 SVGAGI. The CDR3 is 15 amino acids. This CDR3 is CASSLTGLAKNIQYF. The CDR3 DNA reads as TGTGCCAGCAGTCTCACAGGGCTAGCCAAAAACATTCAGTACTTC.

The gene calls are TRBV7-7 and TRBJ1-1; no definite D call. CDR1 is SSHAT, CDR2 FNYEAQ, per germline (reference sequence). This CDR3 spans 13 amino acids. V dropped 4 bases and J dropped 5 bases, with 11 bases sitting between them. CDR3 sequence (DNA): TGTGCCAGCAGCTCGCTACTAGGGACTGAAGCTTTCTTT. It is translated as CASSSLLGTEAFF.

The rearrangement joins TRBV14 to TRBJ2-5; TRBD2 is a possible D gene (6 bases). Germline V lookup: CDR1 SGHDN, CDR2 FVKESK. Trimming left V 1 base short and J 6 bases short, with 9 bases between. This CDR3 is 13 amino acids long. CDR3 loop: CASSQGGRQTQYF. The DNA for the CDR3 is TGTGCCAGCAGCCAAGGGGGGAGGCAGACCCAGTACTTC.

V is TRBV20-1 and J is TRBJ1-5, with D possibly matching TRBD1 (6 bases). V was trimmed by 3 bases and J by 1 base, leaving 10 bases between them. There are 14 residues in the CDR3. The germline gives CDR1 DFQATT, CDR2 SNEGSKA (reference sequence). Written as DNA, the CDR3 is TGCAGTGCTAGTGTGGGGGCGAGCAATCAGCCCCAGCATTTT. Residues: CSASVGASNQPQHF.